Shown below are 15 T cell receptor beta chains from a single sample sequenced in a study of blood T cells in healthy people across ages. For the second PCR, which ran for about 7 to 11 cycles, a sample-barcoded 5' primer and a J-beta primer mix were used. TCRdb re-called the 5' RACE reads through MiXCR, storing one row per CDR3 protein. The sample lists 1.5 million to 2 million distinct CDR3 sequences, 30% to 35% occurring once. Sequenced material: blood. The receptors derive from a woman younger than 45 in good health.

The chain links TRBV6-6 to TRBJ2-3; 7 bases line up with TRBD2. The CDR3 is made up of 16 amino acids. The ends lost 1 base at V and 1 base at J; junction bases unmatched: 5. Germline assignment: CDR1 MNHNY and CDR2 SVGAGI (reference sequence). The CDR3 loop is CASSYLGGRRTDTQYF. The CDR3 DNA reads TGTGCCAGCAGTTACTTGGGCGGGAGACGCACAGATACGCAGTATTTT.

The gene calls are TRBV14 and TRBJ2-1, with D maybe TRBD2 (5 bases). Germline CDR1 is SGHDN and CDR2 is FVKESK. The germline V and J ends were trimmed by 4 bases and 8 bases, with 21 bases remaining between them. The CDR3 runs to 16 residues. In nucleotides, the CDR3 is TGTGCCAGCAGCCCCTATGAGAGACTAAAGGGCGATGAGCAGTTCTTC. It is translated as CASSPYERLKGDEQFF.

V and J are TRBV11-2 and TRBJ2-5; no definite D call. There are 14 residues in the CDR3. The V gene lost 1 base and the J gene lost 11 bases, with 17 bases spanning the gap. CDR1 and CDR2 (germline): SGHAT, FQNNGV. CDR3 sequence reads: CASSLARPDNAQYF. The CDR3 DNA sequence: TGTGCCAGCAGCTTAGCCAGACCAGATAATGCGCAGTACTTC. Based on the CDR3 plus reference TRBV11-2 and TRBJ2-5, the full variable domain is EAGVAQSPRYKIIEKRQSVAFWCNPISGHATLYWYQQILGQGPKLLIQFQNNGVVDDSQLPKDRFSAERLKGVDSTLKIQPAKLEDSAVYLCASSLARPDNAQYFGPGTRLLVL.

This chain uses TRBV7-9 with TRBJ2-3; 7 positions agree with TRBD1. CDR3 length: 17 amino acids. Germline CDR1 is SEHNR and CDR2 is FQNEAQ (reference sequence). V was pared by 2 bases and J by 4 bases, with 12 bases of the junction left unmatched. The CDR3 bases are TGTGCCAGCAGCTTACCCAGACAGGGTCGGGCGGCAGATACGCAGTATTTT. Its translation is CASSLPRQGRAADTQYF.

This clonotype was seen once. The chain joins TRBV20-1 to TRBJ2-1; 10 positions agree with TRBD1. V was clipped by 5 bases and J by 10 bases; unmatched bases: 17. Germline CDR1 DFQATT, CDR2 SNEGSKA (reference sequence). The CDR3 is 16 residues long. This CDR3 reads CSASTGDRGDPYEQFF. CDR3 DNA: TGCAGTGCTTCAACGGGGGACAGGGGAGACCCATACGAGCAGTTCTTC.

This clonotype came up once. A junction boundary mismatches the germline segment, possibly from a read error. The chain joins TRBV12-3 or TRBV12-4 to TRBJ1-1; D is ambiguous. This CDR3 has 16 residues. The CDR3 DNA is TGTGCCAGCAGCCCCTCCGGGTTAGTTCCAGTCACTGAAACTTTCTTT. It encodes CASSPSGLVPVTETFF.

About this clonotype itself: This may be a read error, as it is one base from a much larger clone. This chain joins TRBV13 and TRBJ2-1; tentatively, D is TRBD1 (5 bases). Germline CDR1 and CDR2: PRHDT and FYEKMQ (reference sequence). The CDR3 is 13 amino acids. CDR3 bases: TGTGCCAGCAGCTTAGACGTGGACAATGTGCAGTTCTTC. Protein sequence: CASSLDVDNVQFF. Based on the CDR3 plus reference TRBV13 and TRBJ2-1, the full variable domain is AAGVIQSPRHLIKEKRETATLKCYPIPRHDTVYWYQQGPGQDPQFLISFYEKMQSDKGSIPDRFSAQQFSDYHSELNMSSLELGDSALYFCASSLDVDNVQFFGPGTRLTVL.

The rearrangement links TRBV20-1 to TRBJ1-2; D is ambiguous. Germline V CDR1 and CDR2: DFQATT, SNEGSKA (reference sequence). CDR3 length: 16 amino acids. V shed 0 bases and J shed 0 bases, with 14 bases lying between them. Written as DNA, the CDR3 is TGCAGTGCTAGAGATCTTTCCCCGGCTACTAACTATGGCTACACCTTC. Protein product: CSARDLSPATNYGYTF.

Written as DNA, the CDR3 is TGTGCCACCAGCAGAGAGTCGGGTAGCGGGGAGTACTTC. It encodes CATSRESGSGEYF. The chain has TRBV15 and TRBJ2-7, with 8 positions matching TRBD2. After removal of 0 bases from V and 11 bases from J, the junction contained 6 bases not matched to a gene. Germline V lookup: CDR1 LNHNV, CDR2 YYDKDF (reference sequence). This CDR3 has 13 amino acids. The full variable domain, in which reference TRBV15 and TRBJ2-7 provide the parts outside the CDR3, is DAMVIQNPRYQVTQFGKPVTLSCSQTLNHNVMYWYQQKSSQAPKLLFHYYDKDFNNEADTPDNFQSRRPNTSFCFLDIRSPGLGDTAMYLCATSRESGSGEYFGPGTRLTVT.

This clonotype was counted many times. V gene TRBV18 combines with J gene TRBJ1-2; the D gene is possibly TRBD1 (5 bases). Trimming cost V 3 bases and J 2 bases, with 10 bases left between them. Germline values: CDR1 KGHSH, CDR2 LQKENI. The CDR3 is 14 residues long. The DNA of the CDR3 is TGTGCCAGCTCACCGGGCAGGGAGAACTATGGCTACACCTTC. Translation gives CASSPGRENYGYTF.

Worth noting for this clonotype: One end of the junction does not line up with germline, which may come from a read error. J is TRBJ2-1 and V is TRBV12-3 or TRBV12-4, with 7 nucleotides matching TRBD1. CDR3 size: 16 residues. The CDR3 spells CASSPTGASSYSEQFF. CDR3 coding DNA: TGTGCCAGCAGCCCAACAGGGGCCTCCTCCTACAGTGAGCAGTTCTTC.

This clonotype showed up just a few times. The J gene is TRBJ2-5, the V gene TRBV27; D unresolved. The CDR3 is made up of 15 amino acids. Trimming pared 2 bases from V and 1 base from J, leaving 11 bases between. Germline CDR1 reads MNHEY; CDR2 reads SMNVEV (reference sequence). For the CDR3, the DNA is TGTGCCAGCAGTTTAGGTTCCGCTAGCCAAGAGACCCAGTACTTC. Its translation: CASSLGSASQETQYF.

This clonotype was observed many times. The chain links TRBV10-3 to TRBJ2-5, with D possibly TRBD1 on 5 matching bases. The germline gives CDR1 ENHRY, CDR2 SYGVKD. Trimming shortened V by 3 bases and J by 2 bases, and 13 bases separated the two germline ends. This CDR3 is 15 amino acids long. The CDR3 bases are TGTGCCATCAGTGACCGCACGACAGAACAAGAGACCCAGTACTTC. Translation gives CAISDRTTEQETQYF.

J is TRBJ2-1 and V is TRBV20-1, with D perhaps TRBD1 or TRBD2 (6 bases each). V lost 2 bases and J lost 2, with 10 bases in between. CDR1 DFQATT and CDR2 SNEGSKA come from the germline V gene (reference sequence). The CDR3 covers 14 residues. CDR3 residues: CSARNRGAYNEQFF. The CDR3 DNA is TGCAGTGCTAGAAATAGGGGGGCCTACAATGAGCAGTTCTTC.

The sample holds one count of this clonotype. The V call is TRBV19, the J call TRBJ2-7; D may be TRBD1 (6 bases). Between the trimmed V and J ends, which lost 3 bases and 10 bases, there was a span of 16 bases. Germline V gives CDR1 LNHDA, CDR2 SQIVND (reference sequence). The CDR3 totals 13 residues. The CDR3 region has the DNA TGTGCCAGTAGTATTGCAGGGGCCGAACTACAGTACTTC. Translated, it gives CASSIAGAELQYF.